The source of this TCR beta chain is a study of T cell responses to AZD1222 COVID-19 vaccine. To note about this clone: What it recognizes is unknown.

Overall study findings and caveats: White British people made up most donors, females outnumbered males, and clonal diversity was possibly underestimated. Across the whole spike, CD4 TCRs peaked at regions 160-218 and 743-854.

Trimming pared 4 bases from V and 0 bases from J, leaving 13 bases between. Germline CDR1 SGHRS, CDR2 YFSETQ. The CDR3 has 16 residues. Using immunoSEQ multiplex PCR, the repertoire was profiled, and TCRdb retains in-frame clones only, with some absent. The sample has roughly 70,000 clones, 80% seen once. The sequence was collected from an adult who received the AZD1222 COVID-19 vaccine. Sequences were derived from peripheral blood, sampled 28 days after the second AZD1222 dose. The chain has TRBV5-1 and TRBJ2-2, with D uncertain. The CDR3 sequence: CASSTYLPPNTGELFF. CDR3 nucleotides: TGCGCCAGCAGCACTTACCTGCCGCCGAACACCGGGGAGCTGTTTTTT.